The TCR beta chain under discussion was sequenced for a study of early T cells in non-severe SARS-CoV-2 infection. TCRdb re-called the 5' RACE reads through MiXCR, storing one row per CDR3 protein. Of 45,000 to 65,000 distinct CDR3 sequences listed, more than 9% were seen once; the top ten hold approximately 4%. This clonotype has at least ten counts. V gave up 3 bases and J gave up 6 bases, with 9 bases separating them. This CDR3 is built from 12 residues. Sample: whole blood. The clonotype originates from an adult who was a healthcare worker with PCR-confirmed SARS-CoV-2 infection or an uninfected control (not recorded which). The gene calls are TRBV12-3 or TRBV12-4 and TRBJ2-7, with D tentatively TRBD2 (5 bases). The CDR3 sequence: CASSFLLVEQYF. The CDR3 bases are TGTGCCAGCAGTTTCTTACTAGTCGAGCAGTACTTC.